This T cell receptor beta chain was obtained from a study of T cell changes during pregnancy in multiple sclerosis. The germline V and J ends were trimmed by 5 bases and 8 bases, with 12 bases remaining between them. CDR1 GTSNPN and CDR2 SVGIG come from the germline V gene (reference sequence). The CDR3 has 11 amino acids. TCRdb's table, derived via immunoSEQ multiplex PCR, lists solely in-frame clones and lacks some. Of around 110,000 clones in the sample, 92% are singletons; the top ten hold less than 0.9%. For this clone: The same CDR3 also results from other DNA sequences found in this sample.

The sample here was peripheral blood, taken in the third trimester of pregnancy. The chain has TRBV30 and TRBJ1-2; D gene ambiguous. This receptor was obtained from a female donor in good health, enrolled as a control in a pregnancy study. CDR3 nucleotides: TGTGCCTGGTCCGCCGGAGGGGGCTACACCTTC. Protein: CAWSAGGGYTF.